This record looks at one T cell receptor beta chain sequence and its context. This specimen belongs to a study of T cell changes during pregnancy in multiple sclerosis. CDR1 is SNHLY, CDR2 FYNNEI, per germline. This CDR3 contains 16 residues. The junction had 8 bases not matched to a gene; V was cut back by 7 bases and J by 1 base. Sequencing used immunoSEQ multiplex PCR; TCRdb keeps in-frame clones, though not all of them. The sample has 40,000 to 60,000 clones, around 90% seen once. This material consisted of peripheral blood, taken in the first trimester of pregnancy. The chain has TRBV2 and TRBJ2-1; 9 bases align to TRBD1. The TCR comes from a female donor in good health, enrolled as a control in a pregnancy study. CDR3 sequence: CASKNRGPGSYNEQFF. The CDR3 DNA reads TGTGCCAGCAAGAACAGGGGGCCCGGATCCTACAATGAGCAGTTCTTC.